This entry describes one TCR beta chain. PCR was performed a second time for about 7 to 12 cycles using a sample-barcoded 5' primer and a J-beta primer mix. One entry per CDR3 protein, called by TCRdb with MiXCR from the 5' RACE reads. This table holds fewer than 1 million distinct CDR3 sequences, roughly 44% found once. This sample was included in a study of blood T cells in healthy people across ages. Trimming cost V 2 bases and J 1 base, with 9 bases left between them. Germline lookup yields CDR1 GTSNPN and CDR2 SVGIG (reference sequence). The CDR3 runs 13 residues. Material: blood. V usage is TRBV30 and J usage is TRBJ2-7; no reliable D call. The sequence came from a man aged 55 to 70 in good health. CDR3 amino acids: CAWSTLRSYEQYF. In DNA form, the CDR3 reads TGTGCCTGGAGTACCTTGAGGTCCTACGAGCAGTACTTC.